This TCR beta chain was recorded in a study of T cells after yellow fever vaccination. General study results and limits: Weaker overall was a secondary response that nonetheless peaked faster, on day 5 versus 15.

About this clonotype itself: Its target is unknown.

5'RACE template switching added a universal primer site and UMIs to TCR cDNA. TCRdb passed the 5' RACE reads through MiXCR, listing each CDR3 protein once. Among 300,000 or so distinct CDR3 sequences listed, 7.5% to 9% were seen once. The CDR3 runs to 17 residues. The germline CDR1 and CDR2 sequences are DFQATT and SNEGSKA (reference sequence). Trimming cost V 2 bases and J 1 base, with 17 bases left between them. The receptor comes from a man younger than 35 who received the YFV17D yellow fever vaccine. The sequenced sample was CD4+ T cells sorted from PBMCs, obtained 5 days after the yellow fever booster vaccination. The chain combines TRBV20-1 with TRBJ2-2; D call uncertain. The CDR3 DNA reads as TGCAGTGCTAGATCCCTCACCCGGTTTAAGAACACCGGGGAGCTGTTTTTT. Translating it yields CSARSLTRFKNTGELFF.